Listed here are 20 T cell receptor beta chains from one sample, sequenced in a study of a mutant IDH1 vaccine in newly diagnosed glioma. Generated by immunoSEQ multiplex PCR, the TCRdb table keeps only in-frame clones and is missing some. The sample lists roughly 86,000 clones; 70% to 90% were seen once. No cognate antigen is known for these TCRs. Noted time point: week 47, end of study. The study gave 300 ug of mutant IDH1 20-mer peptide per vaccine dose, with topical imiquimod. The sample here was PBMCs, taken from a glioma patient whose treatment included an IDH1 peptide vaccine. The receptors derive from a man aged 35-49 years with glioma.

The chain couples TRBV4-3 to TRBJ2-5, with TRBD2 as a possible D gene (5 bases). The CDR3 has 15 residues. Trimming left V 1 base short and J 4 bases short, with 13 bases between. In germline, CDR1 is LGHNA, CDR2 YSLEER. The CDR3 loop is CASSQGLLAGETQYF. Here the CDR3 DNA reads TGCGCCAGCAGCCAAGGGCTTCTTGCGGGAGAGACCCAGTACTTC.

The chain joins TRBV5-6 to TRBJ2-3; 8 nucleotides line up with TRBD2. V trimming: 3 bases; J trimming: 3 bases; junction bases outside the gene matches: 9. The germline V gene has CDR1 SGHDT and CDR2 YYEEEE. The CDR3 length is 16 residues. The CDR3 DNA sequence: TGTGCCAGCAGCTCCCAGAGCAGCGGGAGTACAGATACGCAGTATTTT. It yields the protein CASSSQSSGSTDTQYF.

The chain recombines TRBV4-1 with TRBJ2-1, with 9 bases that match TRBD2. Germline V gives CDR1 MGHRA, CDR2 YSYEKL. Trimming removed 0 bases from V and 3 bases from J; junction bases left unmatched: 6. The CDR3 extends over 17 amino acids. The CDR3 DNA follows: TGCGCCAGCAGCCAAGAGCTAGCGGGACGCCTCTACAATGAGCAGTTCTTC. Its translation: CASSQELAGRLYNEQFF.

The J gene is TRBJ1-1, the V gene TRBV7-2; D is perhaps TRBD1 (5 bases). CDR1 is SGHTA, CDR2 FQGNSA, per germline. The CDR3 consists of 16 residues. Trimming took off 1 base at V and 3 bases at J, with 15 bases between the two ends. CDR3 bases: TGTGCCAGCAGCTTAGTAGCCCCAAGGGGTGACACTGAAGCTTTCTTT. Amino acid sequence: CASSLVAPRGDTEAFF.

The V gene is TRBV5-4, the J gene TRBJ1-2; D not resolved. With 4 bases removed from V and 7 bases from J, the gap between germline ends came to 11 bases. The CDR3 sequence is 12 residues long. Germline V lookup: CDR1 SGHNT, CDR2 YYREEE (reference sequence). DNA of the CDR3: TGTGCCAGCAGCCCTGAAGCGGTTGGCTACACCTTC. This translates into CASSPEAVGYTF.

The chain is built from TRBV7-9 and TRBJ1-2; D unclear. V lost 0 bases and J 6 bases, leaving 17 bases between the germline ends. Germline CDR1 and CDR2: SEHNR and FQNEAQ (reference sequence). This CDR3 is built from 16 residues. CDR3: CASSLAGAGSSDGYTF. The CDR3 nucleotides read TGTGCCAGCAGCTTAGCGGGCGCGGGGAGCAGCGATGGCTACACCTTC.

V usage is TRBV4-3 and J usage is TRBJ2-7, with D possibly matching TRBD2 (5 bases). This CDR3 contains 13 residues. From germline, CDR1 is LGHNA and CDR2 YSLEER. Deletions cut 4 bases from V and 3 bases from J, with 10 bases between. The CDR3 reads CASSPTAGYEQYF. The CDR3 DNA reads as TGCGCCAGCAGCCCAACCGCGGGCTACGAGCAGTACTTC.

The genes are TRBV30 and TRBJ2-2; D ambiguous. Deletions cut 4 bases from V and 6 bases from J, with 3 bases between. This CDR3 contains 10 residues. Germline V gene lookup returns CDR1 GTSNPN and CDR2 SVGIG (reference sequence). CDR3 residues: CAWKAGELFF. CDR3 nucleotide sequence: TGTGCCTGGAAGGCCGGGGAGCTGTTTTTT. Full variable domain (outside the CDR3, taken from reference TRBV30 and TRBJ2-2): SQTIHQWPATLVQPVGSPLSLECTVEGTSNPNLYWYRQAAGRGLQLLFYSVGIGQISSEVPQNLSASRPQDRQFILSSKKLLLSDSGFYLCAWKAGELFFGEGSRLTVL.

This clone has a handful of counts. This chain uses TRBV30 with TRBJ1-1, with TRBD1 matching over 10 bases. Germline CDR1 reads GTSNPN; CDR2 reads SVGIG (reference sequence). The CDR3 sequence is 15 residues long. Losses at the gene ends were 0 bases for V and 4 bases for J; bases not matched to a gene: 5. The CDR3 DNA is TGTGCCTGGAGTGTAAGAGGGACAGGGGTCACTGAAGCTTTCTTT. It specifies CAWSVRGTGVTEAFF.

The table lists this clone with a few counts. The chain carries TRBV5-5 and TRBJ1-2; D gene uncertain. Germline V gene data show CDR1 as SGHKS and CDR2 as YYEKEE (reference sequence). The CDR3 contains 13 residues. Trimming cost V 4 bases and J 1 base, with 8 bases left between them. The CDR3 spells CASSRTGNYGYTF. In nucleotides, the CDR3 is TGTGCCAGCAGCCGGACGGGTAACTATGGCTACACCTTC.

The chain recombines TRBV19 with TRBJ1-5; possible D gene TRBD1, 5 bases. Between the trimmed V and J ends, which lost 5 bases and 4 bases, there was a span of 18 bases. Germline values: CDR1 LNHDA, CDR2 SQIVND (reference sequence). There are 16 residues in the CDR3. The CDR3 DNA follows: TGTGCCAGTAGTCCAGGGACGGGGCCGAGGAATCAGCCCCAGCATTTT. Protein: CASSPGTGPRNQPQHF.

The rearrangement uses TRBV7-6 and TRBJ2-5; D ambiguous. Germline CDR1 and CDR2: SGHVS and FNYEAQ. Trimming removed 3 bases from V and 3 bases from J, with 14 bases in between. The CDR3 is 15 residues long. CDR3 region: CASSFTSHFEETQYF. CDR3 coding DNA: TGTGCCAGCAGCTTTACGTCGCACTTTGAAGAGACCCAGTACTTC.

V and J are TRBV29-1 and TRBJ2-3; 8 bases line up with TRBD2. Germline V gene data show CDR1 as SQVTM and CDR2 as ANQGSEA. There are 16 residues in the CDR3. The J segment lost 4 bases and the V segment lost 0 bases, leaving 9 bases of the junction unmatched. CDR3 coding DNA: TGCAGCGTTGAAGATCCGTGGCGGGGGGAGTCAGATACGCAGTATTTT. Translating it yields CSVEDPWRGESDTQYF.

This clone occurred a few times. CDR3 in DNA: TGTGCCAGCAGCGCTAGGGGGGCCGCCGGGCAGCCCCAGCATTTT. Its translation: CASSARGAAGQPQHF. V is TRBV9 and J is TRBJ1-5, with a possible D match to TRBD1 (6 bases). Per the germline V gene, CDR1 is SGDLS and CDR2 is YYNGEE. This CDR3 spans 15 amino acids. V dropped 3 bases and J dropped 7 bases, with 17 bases sitting between them.

The CDR3 region is CASSPRDRGTATQYF. Here the CDR3 DNA reads TGTGCCAGCAGTCCCCGGGACAGGGGCACCGCTACGCAGTATTTT. The chain has TRBV6-6 and TRBJ2-3; 10 bases are a match to TRBD1. Germline-derived CDR1 and CDR2 are MNHNY and SVGAGI (reference sequence). The CDR3 is made up of 15 amino acids. The V segment lost 5 bases and the J segment 8 bases; nucleotides outside the gene matches: 10.

This chain connects TRBV30 to TRBJ2-1; the D gene is possibly TRBD2 (5 bases). There are 15 residues in the CDR3. Germline V gene data show CDR1 as GTSNPN and CDR2 as SVGIG (reference sequence). Trimming took off 0 bases at V and 3 bases at J, with 12 bases between the two ends. The CDR3 DNA follows: TGTGCCTGGAGTGTCCCGGACTGGGACTACAATGAGCAGTTCTTC. Protein: CAWSVPDWDYNEQFF.

The J gene is TRBJ1-5, the V gene TRBV5-6; D remains unclear. V was clipped by 0 bases and J by 6 bases, with 4 bases between them. This CDR3 is 12 amino acids long. Germline lookup yields CDR1 SGHDT and CDR2 YYEEEE. The CDR3 reads CASSLVGQPQHF. The CDR3, as DNA: TGTGCCAGCAGCTTGGTGGGTCAGCCCCAGCATTTT.

This chain joins TRBV27 and TRBJ1-2; D perhaps matches TRBD1 (6 bases). V gave up 0 bases and J gave up 3 bases, with 14 bases separating them. Looked up from germline, CDR1 is MNHEY and CDR2 is SMNVEV (reference sequence). There are 16 residues in the CDR3. The CDR3 region is CASSLSSRSGDYGYTF. In nucleotides, the CDR3 is TGTGCCAGCAGTTTATCGTCGAGGTCAGGGGACTATGGCTACACCTTC.

The V gene is TRBV25-1, the J gene TRBJ2-1, with 7 bases that match TRBD1. V was clipped by 3 bases and J by 8 bases; unmatched bases: 7. Germline V gene sequence: CDR1 MGHDK, CDR2 SYGVNS. The CDR3 has 14 amino acids. The CDR3 protein is CASSDRGFKDEQFF. The CDR3 DNA sequence: TGTGCCAGCAGTGACAGGGGGTTTAAGGATGAGCAGTTCTTC.

The V call is TRBV2, the J call TRBJ2-2; 8 bases are a match to TRBD2. V shed 6 bases, J shed 4 bases, and the junction held 7 bases outside the gene matches. The germline gives CDR1 SNHLY, CDR2 FYNNEI. CDR3 length: 15 amino acids. CDR3 protein: CASRRGARGTGELFF. CDR3 bases: TGTGCCAGCAGGCGGGGGGCGCGGGGCACCGGGGAGCTGTTTTTT.